The entry that follows covers one TCR beta chain sequence. Its antigen remains unidentified. This sample stems from a study of shared clonotypes between healthy human individuals. Overall study context: CD8 memory received one plate per donor, CD8 naive two, CD4 memory three and CD4 naive three.

The V gene's germline CDR1 is MDHEN and CDR2 SYDVKM. This CDR3 has 19 amino acids. V lost 6 bases to trimming and J lost 3 bases, with 29 bases between them. Study-wide findings and caveats: Exclusively blood specimens were collected; tissue repertoires likely differ.

From CD4+ cells came CD45RA+ naive and CD45RA-negative memory subsets. Here immunoSEQ multiplex PCR was the method, and the copy in TCRdb shows in-frame clones only, minus some. Counted here are some 2.3 million clones, more than 85% occurring once; the ten biggest clones make up 0.35% to 0.5%. The clonotype was recovered from a man aged 18 to 30 in good health. Some clones in this sample may be carry-over from other donors' samples. V gene TRBV28 combines with J gene TRBJ1-2; weak D call: TRBD1 (6 bases). The specimen was naive CD4+ T cells from PBMCs. The subset: CD45RA+ positively selected. The CDR3 coding sequence is TGTGCCAGCAGCCCCTATCCGGGACACCATTCAACCCCCTACTATGGCTACACCTTC. Its translation is CASSPYPGHHSTPYYGYTF.